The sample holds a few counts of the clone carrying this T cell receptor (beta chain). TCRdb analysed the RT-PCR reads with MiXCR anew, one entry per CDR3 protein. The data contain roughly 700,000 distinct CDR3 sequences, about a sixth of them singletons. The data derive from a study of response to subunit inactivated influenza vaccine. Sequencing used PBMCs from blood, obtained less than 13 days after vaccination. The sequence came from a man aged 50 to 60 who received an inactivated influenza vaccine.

CDR3 nucleotides: TGTGCCGTCGGGGACAACTACAATGAGCAGTTCTTC. Its protein is CAVGDNYNEQFF. The rearrangement joins TRBV27 to TRBJ2-1, with a weak D call TRBD1 (6 bases). V lost 11 bases, J lost 3 bases, and 11 bases lay in between. Germline CDR1 is MNHEY and CDR2 is SMNVEV (reference sequence). This CDR3 spans 12 amino acids.